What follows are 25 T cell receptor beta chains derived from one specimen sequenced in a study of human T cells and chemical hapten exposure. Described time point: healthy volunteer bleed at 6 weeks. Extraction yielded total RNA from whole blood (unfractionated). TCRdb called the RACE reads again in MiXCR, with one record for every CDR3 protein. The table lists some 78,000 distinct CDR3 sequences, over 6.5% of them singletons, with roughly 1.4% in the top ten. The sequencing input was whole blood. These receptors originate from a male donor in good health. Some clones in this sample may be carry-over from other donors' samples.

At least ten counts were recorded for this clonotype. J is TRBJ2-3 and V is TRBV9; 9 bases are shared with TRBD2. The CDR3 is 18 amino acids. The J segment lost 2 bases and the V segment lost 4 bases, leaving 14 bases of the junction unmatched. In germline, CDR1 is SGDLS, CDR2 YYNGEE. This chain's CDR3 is CASSPPAGGQGFTDTQYF. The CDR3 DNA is TGTGCCAGCAGCCCCCCAGCGGGGGGCCAGGGTTTCACAGATACGCAGTATTTT.

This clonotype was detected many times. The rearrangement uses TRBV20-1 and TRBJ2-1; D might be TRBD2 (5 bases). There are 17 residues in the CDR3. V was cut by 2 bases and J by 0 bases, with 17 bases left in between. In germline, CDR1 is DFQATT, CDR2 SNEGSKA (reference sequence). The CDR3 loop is CSARPSSEVSSYNEQFF. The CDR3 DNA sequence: TGCAGTGCTAGACCCTCTTCGGAGGTTAGCTCCTACAATGAGCAGTTCTTC.

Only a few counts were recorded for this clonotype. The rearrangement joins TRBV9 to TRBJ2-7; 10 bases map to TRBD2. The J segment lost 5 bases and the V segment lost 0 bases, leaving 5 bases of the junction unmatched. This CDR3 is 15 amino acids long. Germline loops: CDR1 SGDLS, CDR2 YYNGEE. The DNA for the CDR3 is TGTGCCAGCAGCGTAGGCCGGCTAGCGGGGGACGAGCAGTACTTC. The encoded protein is CASSVGRLAGDEQYF.

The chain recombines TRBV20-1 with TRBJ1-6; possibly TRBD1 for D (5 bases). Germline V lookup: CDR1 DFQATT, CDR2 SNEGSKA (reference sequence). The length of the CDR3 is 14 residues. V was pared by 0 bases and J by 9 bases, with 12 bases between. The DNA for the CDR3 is TGCAGTGCTAGAGAGGGAGGGGCGACTTCACCCCTCCACTTT. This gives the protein CSAREGGATSPLHF.

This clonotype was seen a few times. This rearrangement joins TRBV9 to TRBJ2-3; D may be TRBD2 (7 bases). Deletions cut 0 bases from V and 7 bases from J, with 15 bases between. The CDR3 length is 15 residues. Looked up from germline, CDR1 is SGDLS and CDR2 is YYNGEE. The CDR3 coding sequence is TGTGCCAGCAGCGTAGCGGGGGGCAGGGAAAATACGCAGTATTTT. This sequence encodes CASSVAGGRENTQYF.

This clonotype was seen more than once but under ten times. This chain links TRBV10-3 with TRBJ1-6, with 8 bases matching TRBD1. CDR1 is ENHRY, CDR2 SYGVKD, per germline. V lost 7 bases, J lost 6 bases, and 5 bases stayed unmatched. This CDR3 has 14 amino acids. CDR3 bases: TGTGCCATCAAAGACAGGGGAGCTAATTCACCCCTCCACTTT. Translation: CAIKDRGANSPLHF.

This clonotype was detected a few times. The CDR3 DNA follows: TGTGCCAGCAGCTTAGGGCTAGTCGACAATGAGCAGTTCTTC. It encodes CASSLGLVDNEQFF. The chain links TRBV7-9 to TRBJ2-1, with D uncertain. CDR1 and CDR2 from the germline V gene are SEHNR and FQNEAQ (reference sequence). The CDR3 length is 14 residues. V lost 1 base and J 5 bases, leaving 9 bases between the germline ends.

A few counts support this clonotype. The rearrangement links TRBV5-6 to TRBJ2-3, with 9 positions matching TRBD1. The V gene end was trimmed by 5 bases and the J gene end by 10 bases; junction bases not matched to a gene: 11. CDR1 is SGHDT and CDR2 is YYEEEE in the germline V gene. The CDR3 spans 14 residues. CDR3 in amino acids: CASRATGGNKAQYF. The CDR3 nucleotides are TGTGCCAGCAGGGCGACAGGGGGAAATAAGGCGCAGTATTTT.

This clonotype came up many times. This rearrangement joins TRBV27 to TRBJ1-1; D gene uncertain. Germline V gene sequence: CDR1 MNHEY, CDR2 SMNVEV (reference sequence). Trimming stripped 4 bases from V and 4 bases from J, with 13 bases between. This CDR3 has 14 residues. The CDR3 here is CASSSPGVGTEAFF. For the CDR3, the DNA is TGTGCCAGCAGTTCTCCCGGGGTTGGCACTGAAGCTTTCTTT.

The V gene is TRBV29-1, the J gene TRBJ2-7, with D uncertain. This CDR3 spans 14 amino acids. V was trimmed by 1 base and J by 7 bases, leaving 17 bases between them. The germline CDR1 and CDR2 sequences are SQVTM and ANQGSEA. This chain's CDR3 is CSVEVPGRMWEQYF. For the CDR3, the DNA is TGCAGCGTTGAAGTACCGGGTAGAATGTGGGAGCAGTACTTC.

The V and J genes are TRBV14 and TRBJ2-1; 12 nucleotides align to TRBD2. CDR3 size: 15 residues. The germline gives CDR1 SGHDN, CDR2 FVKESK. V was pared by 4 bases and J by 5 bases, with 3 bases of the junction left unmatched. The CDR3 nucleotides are TGTGCCAGCAGCCTCCTAGCGGGAGGGCACAATGAGCAGTTCTTC. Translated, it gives CASSLLAGGHNEQFF.

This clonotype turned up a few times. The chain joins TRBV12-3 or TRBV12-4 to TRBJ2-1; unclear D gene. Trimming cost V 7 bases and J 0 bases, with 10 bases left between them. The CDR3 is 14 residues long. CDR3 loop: CASKIASSYNEQFF. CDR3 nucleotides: TGTGCCAGCAAAATTGCAAGCTCCTACAATGAGCAGTTCTTC.

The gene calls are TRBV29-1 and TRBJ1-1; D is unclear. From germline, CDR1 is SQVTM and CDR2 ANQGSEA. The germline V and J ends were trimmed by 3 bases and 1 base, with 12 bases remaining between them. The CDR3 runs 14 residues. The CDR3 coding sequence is TGCAGCGTTGATTTTCGACTGACGAACACTGAAGCTTTCTTT. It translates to CSVDFRLTNTEAFF.

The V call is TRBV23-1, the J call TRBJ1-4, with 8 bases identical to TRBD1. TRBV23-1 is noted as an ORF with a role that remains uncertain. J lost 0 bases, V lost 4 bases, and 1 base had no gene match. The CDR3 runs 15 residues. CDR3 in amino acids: CASSPGGATNEKLFF. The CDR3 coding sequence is TGCGCCAGCAGTCCAGGGGGCGCAACTAATGAAAAACTGTTTTTT.

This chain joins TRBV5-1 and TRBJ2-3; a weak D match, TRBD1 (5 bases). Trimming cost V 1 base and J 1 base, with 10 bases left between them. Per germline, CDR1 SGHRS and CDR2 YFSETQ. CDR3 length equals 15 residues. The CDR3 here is CASSLRGTGTDTQYF. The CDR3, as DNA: TGCGCCAGCAGCTTGAGGGGAACGGGCACAGATACGCAGTATTTT.

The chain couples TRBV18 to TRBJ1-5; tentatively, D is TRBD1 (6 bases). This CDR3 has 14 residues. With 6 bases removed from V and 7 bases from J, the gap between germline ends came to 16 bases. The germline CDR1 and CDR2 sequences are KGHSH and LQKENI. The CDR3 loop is CASSPTGKVQPQHF. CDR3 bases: TGTGCCAGCTCCCCAACAGGGAAGGTCCAGCCCCAGCATTTT.

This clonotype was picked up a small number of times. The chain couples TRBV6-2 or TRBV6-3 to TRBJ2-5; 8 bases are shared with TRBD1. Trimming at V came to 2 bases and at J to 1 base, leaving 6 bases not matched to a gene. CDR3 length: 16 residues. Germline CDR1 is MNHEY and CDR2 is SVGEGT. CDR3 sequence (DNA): TGTGCCAGCAGTTACCTCTCCGGACAGGGCCAAGAGACCCAGTACTTC. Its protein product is CASSYLSGQGQETQYF.

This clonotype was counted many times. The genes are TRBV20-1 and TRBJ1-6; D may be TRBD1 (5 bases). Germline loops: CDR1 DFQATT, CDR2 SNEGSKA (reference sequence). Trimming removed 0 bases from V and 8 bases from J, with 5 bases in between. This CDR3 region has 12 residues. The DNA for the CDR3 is TGCAGTGCTAGAGACAGGGATTCACCCCTCCACTTT. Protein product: CSARDRDSPLHF.

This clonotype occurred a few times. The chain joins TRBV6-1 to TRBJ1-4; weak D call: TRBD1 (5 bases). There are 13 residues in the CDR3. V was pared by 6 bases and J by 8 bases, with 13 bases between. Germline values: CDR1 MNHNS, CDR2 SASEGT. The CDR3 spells CASSLGGAEKLFF. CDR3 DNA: TGTGCCAGCAGCCTCGGCGGGGCGGAAAAACTGTTTTTT.

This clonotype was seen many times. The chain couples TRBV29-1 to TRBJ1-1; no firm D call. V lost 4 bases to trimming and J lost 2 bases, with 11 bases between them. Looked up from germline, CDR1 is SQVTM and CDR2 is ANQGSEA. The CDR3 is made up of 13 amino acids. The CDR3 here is CSVAAVLNTEAFF. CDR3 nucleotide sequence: TGCAGCGTTGCCGCCGTTCTAAACACTGAAGCTTTCTTT.

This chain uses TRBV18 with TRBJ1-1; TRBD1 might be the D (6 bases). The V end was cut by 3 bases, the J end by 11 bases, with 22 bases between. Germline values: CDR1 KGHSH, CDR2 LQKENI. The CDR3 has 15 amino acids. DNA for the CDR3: TGTGCCAGCTCACCCGGGGCGGGGGCTCCGGAGGCGGCTTTCTTT. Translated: CASSPGAGAPEAAFF. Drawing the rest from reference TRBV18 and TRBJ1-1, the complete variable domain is NAGVMQNPRHLVRRRGQEARLRCSPMKGHSHVYWYRQLPEEGLKFMVYLQKENIIDESGMPKERFSAEFPKEGPSILRIQQVVRGDSAAYFCASSPGAGAPEAAFFGQGTRLTVV.

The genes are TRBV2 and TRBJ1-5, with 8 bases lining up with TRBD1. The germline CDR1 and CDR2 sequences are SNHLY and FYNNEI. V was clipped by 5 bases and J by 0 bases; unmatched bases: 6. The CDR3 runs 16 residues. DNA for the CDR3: TGTGCCAGCAGTCGACAGGGGCCGCTTAGCAATCAGCCCCAGCATTTT. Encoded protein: CASSRQGPLSNQPQHF.

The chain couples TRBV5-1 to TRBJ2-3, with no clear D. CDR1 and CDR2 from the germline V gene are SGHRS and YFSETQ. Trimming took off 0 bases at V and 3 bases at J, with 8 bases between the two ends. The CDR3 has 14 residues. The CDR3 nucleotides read TGCGCCAGCAGCTTGGCGATGGGAACAGATACGCAGTATTTT. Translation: CASSLAMGTDTQYF.

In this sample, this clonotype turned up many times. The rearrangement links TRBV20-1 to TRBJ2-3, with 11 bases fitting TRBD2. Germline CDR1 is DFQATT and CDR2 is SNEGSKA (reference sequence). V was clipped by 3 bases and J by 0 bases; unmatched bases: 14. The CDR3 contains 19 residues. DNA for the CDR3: TGCAGTGCTAGGGTGAAGGGACTAGCGGCCTATCCTAGCACAGATACGCAGTATTTT. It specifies CSARVKGLAAYPSTDTQYF.

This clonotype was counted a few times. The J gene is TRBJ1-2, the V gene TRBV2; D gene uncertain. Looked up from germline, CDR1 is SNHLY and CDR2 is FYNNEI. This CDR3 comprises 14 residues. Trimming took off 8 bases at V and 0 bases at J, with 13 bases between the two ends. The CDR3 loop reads CASSQETTNYGYTF. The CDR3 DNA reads TGTGCCAGCTCCCAAGAGACAACTAACTATGGCTACACCTTC.